The 24 T cell receptor beta chains given below trace back to one sample, sequenced in a study of T-cell reconstitution after alpha-beta-depleted transplantation in children. Construction of the TCRbeta library involved unique molecular identifiers. TCRdb used MiXCR to reprocess the PCR reads, holding one entry per CDR3 protein. The sample has about 260,000 distinct CDR3 sequences, less than 9% seen once. Here the sequenced sample was PBMCs, mostly from graft donor cells, taken 180 days after TCRalphabeta/CD19-depleted stem cell transplant. These receptors were collected from a male patient between 5 and 17 years old who had a stem cell transplant for acute lymphoblastic leukemia, so the T cells may come from the graft donor.

The table lists this clonotype with many counts. This chain uses TRBV25-1 with TRBJ2-7; 11 positions agree with TRBD1. The CDR3 length is 16 residues. Germline CDR1 is MGHDK and CDR2 is SYGVNS. J gave up 7 bases and V 4 bases, and 12 bases lay outside the gene matches. The CDR3 here is CASSGPGWTGGFEQYF. CDR3 sequence (DNA): TGTGCCAGCAGTGGGCCCGGGTGGACAGGGGGCTTTGAGCAGTACTTC.

This clonotype was observed many times. This sequence joins TRBV18 and TRBJ2-7, with TRBD1 matching 9 bases. Germline CDR1 is KGHSH and CDR2 is LQKENI. The length of the CDR3 is 15 residues. Trimming took 0 bases from V and 2 from J; bases not matched to a gene: 2. CDR3 protein: CASSPPGTGPYEQYF. The CDR3 coding sequence is TGTGCCAGCTCACCACCCGGGACAGGGCCCTACGAGCAGTACTTC.

This clonotype was detected many times. The CDR3 nucleotides read TGTGCCATCAGTGAGGGTTATAGCAATCAGCCCCAGCATTTT. Its protein is CAISEGYSNQPQHF. The chain recombines TRBV10-3 with TRBJ1-5, with no clear D. Germline V CDR1 and CDR2: ENHRY, SYGVKD. Trimming cost V 2 bases and J 0 bases, with 5 bases left between them. CDR3 length: 14 amino acids.

This clonotype was recorded many times. The rearrangement uses TRBV5-1 and TRBJ2-7; 7 positions match TRBD1. The germline CDR1 and CDR2 sequences are SGHRS and YFSETQ. Trimming at V came to 5 bases and at J to 4 bases, leaving 9 bases not matched to a gene. The CDR3 loop spans 14 amino acids. For the CDR3, the DNA is TGCGCCAGCAGGAGAGGGGACAGAGTTTACGAGCAGTACTTC. It codes for CASRRGDRVYEQYF.

This clonotype was counted at least ten times. This may be a read error, as it is one base from a much larger clone. The chain uses TRBV12-3 or TRBV12-4 and TRBJ1-1; tentative D call: TRBD1 (6 bases). CDR3 length equals 18 residues. The CDR3, as DNA: TGTGCCTGCAGTTTAGCGCGGTATGTGACAGGAACGAACACTGAAGCTTTCTTT. This encodes CACSLARYVTGTNTEAFF.

The table lists this clonotype with many counts. This chain connects TRBV6-5 to TRBJ2-2, with D possibly matching TRBD2 (6 bases). V lost 8 bases, J lost 7 bases, and 17 bases lay in between. CDR1 and CDR2 from the germline V gene are MNHEY and SVGAGI. This CDR3 is built from 14 residues. CDR3 residues: CASFHLAMGGELFF. In nucleotides, the CDR3 is TGTGCCAGCTTCCACCTAGCGATGGGCGGGGAGCTGTTTTTT.

This clonotype was observed a few times. V and J are TRBV20-1 and TRBJ2-7; TRBD2 aligns across 8 bases. Looked up from germline, CDR1 is DFQATT and CDR2 is SNEGSKA (reference sequence). The CDR3 spans 14 residues. J was trimmed by 3 bases and V by 0 bases; bases with no gene match: 4. The CDR3 spells CSARDLGLVYEQYF. CDR3 sequence (DNA): TGCAGTGCTAGAGATTTGGGACTAGTCTACGAGCAGTACTTC.

This clonotype was seen repeatedly, ten times or more. The chain uses TRBV11-1 and TRBJ2-7, with 15 bases that match TRBD2. Trimming at V came to 4 bases and at J to 5 bases, leaving 18 bases not matched to a gene. From germline, CDR1 is SGHAT and CDR2 FQDESV (reference sequence). The CDR3 extends over 20 amino acids. The CDR3 DNA sequence: TGTGCCAGCAGCTCCCGGCCCCAGGGGGGACTAGCGGGGGGCGACCACGAGCAGTACTTC. Translating gives CASSSRPQGGLAGGDHEQYF.

This clonotype was observed many times. The chain recombines TRBV7-8 with TRBJ2-2; D remains ambiguous. Trimming stripped 4 bases from V and 3 bases from J, with 3 bases between. Per germline, CDR1 SGHVS and CDR2 FQNEAQ. The CDR3 covers 12 residues. For the CDR3, the DNA is TGTGCCAGCAGCTGGGACACCGGGGAGCTGTTTTTT. It yields the protein CASSWDTGELFF.

This clonotype was detected a few times. CDR3 coding DNA: TGTGCCAGTAGTATCGGGAAGGGACCTTCCTACGAGCAGTACTTC. It encodes CASSIGKGPSYEQYF. V is TRBV19 and J is TRBJ2-7, with D perhaps being TRBD1 or TRBD2 (5 bases each). The germline V and J ends were trimmed by 3 bases and 1 base, with 13 bases remaining between them. The CDR3 runs to 15 residues. Germline V gene data show CDR1 as LNHDA and CDR2 as SQIVND (reference sequence).

This clonotype was found many times. The chain links TRBV28 to TRBJ2-5; D is uncertain. The V gene's germline CDR1 is MDHEN and CDR2 SYDVKM. V lost 6 bases, J lost 8 bases, and 19 bases lay in between. The CDR3 sequence is 14 residues long. The CDR3 loop reads CASSRSRVPGTQYF. As DNA, the CDR3 is TGTGCCAGCAGCCGGAGCCGGGTCCCCGGCACCCAGTACTTC.

This clonotype was found many times. The gene calls are TRBV3-2 and TRBJ2-1; whether TRBD2, the table's D call, matches the DNA was not checked. TRBV3-2 is listed as a pseudogene. The CDR3 extends over 17 amino acids. The CDR3 spells CASTNRLSGSSYNEQFF. CDR3 nucleotide sequence: TGTGCCAGCACCAATCGTCTTAGCGGGAGCTCCTACAATGAGCAGTTCTTC.

This chain joins TRBV5-6 and TRBJ1-5; TRBD1 is a possible D gene (5 bases). This CDR3 is built from 14 residues. The ends were cut back, 4 bases at V and 3 bases at J, with 11 bases in the middle. Germline values: CDR1 SGHDT, CDR2 YYEEEE. CDR3 sequence: CASSPGGDNQPQHF. The CDR3 DNA reads as TGTGCCAGCAGCCCCGGGGGGGACAATCAGCCCCAGCATTTT.

This clonotype has at least ten counts. The chain joins TRBV6-5 to TRBJ2-1, with a weak D call TRBD1 (5 bases). CDR3 length: 16 residues. Germline V gene lookup returns CDR1 MNHEY and CDR2 SVGAGI. The V and J ends lost 0 bases and 2 bases respectively, with 11 bases between them. In DNA form, the CDR3 reads TGTGCCAGCAGTTACTCGGGGCCCCAGCCCTACAATGAGCAGTTCTTC. Translated, it gives CASSYSGPQPYNEQFF.

This clonotype was seen repeatedly, ten times or more. The genes are TRBV28 and TRBJ2-5; D not certain. Germline loops: CDR1 MDHEN, CDR2 SYDVKM. The CDR3 consists of 11 residues. Trimming left V 10 bases short and J 1 base short, with 7 bases between. Here the CDR3 reads CATTRQETQYF. The CDR3 DNA follows: TGTGCCACCACACGCCAAGAGACCCAGTACTTC.

In this sample, this clonotype turned up many times. The chain employs TRBV5-1 and TRBJ1-1, with 7 positions matching TRBD1. This CDR3 contains 15 residues. Per the germline V gene, CDR1 is SGHRS and CDR2 is YFSETQ. The V segment lost 0 bases and the J segment 3 bases; nucleotides outside the gene matches: 5. The chain's CDR3 is CASSLGGQGDTEAFF. CDR3 DNA sequence: TGCGCCAGCAGCTTGGGGGGCCAGGGGGACACTGAAGCTTTCTTT.

This clonotype was counted at least ten times. The chain has TRBV29-1 and TRBJ2-7; 7 bases align to TRBD1. The CDR3 runs 11 residues. J gave up 6 bases and V 6 bases, and 5 bases lay outside the gene matches. Germline CDR1 reads SQVTM; CDR2 reads ANQGSEA. The CDR3 region is CSVRQGAEQYF. The CDR3 DNA reads as TGCAGCGTCCGACAGGGAGCCGAGCAGTACTTC.

V is TRBV7-2 and J is TRBJ1-1; possible D gene TRBD1, 5 bases. V lost 6 bases and J lost 3, with 14 bases in between. The CDR3 loop spans 14 amino acids. Germline CDR1 and CDR2: SGHTA and FQGNSA. In DNA, the CDR3 is TGTGCCAGCAGTAGGGACCGACCCCACACTGAAGCTTTCTTT. This gives the protein CASSRDRPHTEAFF.

This clonotype was counted ten times or more. V and J are TRBV20-1 and TRBJ1-2; a possible D gene is TRBD1 (5 bases). The CDR3 has 12 amino acids. CDR1 is DFQATT, CDR2 SNEGSKA, per germline (reference sequence). Trimming shortened V by 0 bases and J by 8 bases, and 10 bases separated the two germline ends. The CDR3 region has the DNA TGCAGTGCTAGAGATGACAGCCGCGGCTACACCTTC. This gives the protein CSARDDSRGYTF.

Ten or more counts support this clonotype. The chain couples TRBV9 to TRBJ1-1; D call uncertain. Trimming cost V 3 bases and J 1 base, with 10 bases left between them. This CDR3 is built from 14 residues. From germline, CDR1 is SGDLS and CDR2 YYNGEE. CDR3 protein: CASSARGRNTEAFF. The CDR3 nucleotides read TGTGCCAGCAGCGCCCGGGGTAGGAACACTGAAGCTTTCTTT.

This clonotype was picked up a small number of times. The V gene is TRBV4-2, the J gene TRBJ2-5; 8 bases map to TRBD1. The CDR3 contains 19 residues. J gave up 3 bases and V 0 bases, and 15 bases lay outside the gene matches. Germline CDR1 is LGHNA and CDR2 is YNFKEQ. CDR3 residues: CASSQEGARTRGREETQYF. The CDR3 DNA follows: TGTGCCAGCAGCCAAGAAGGAGCGCGGACCAGGGGGCGCGAAGAGACCCAGTACTTC.

Many counts were recorded for this clonotype. The V gene is TRBV7-9, the J gene TRBJ2-2; 7 bases are a match to TRBD1. Germline CDR1 SEHNR, CDR2 FQNEAQ (reference sequence). V lost 5 bases to trimming and J lost 5 bases; unmatched junction nucleotides: 2. The CDR3 sequence is 13 residues long. CDR3 bases: TGTGCCAGCAGCATGACAGGGACCGGGGAGCTGTTTTTT. Residues: CASSMTGTGELFF. Together with reference TRBV7-9 and TRBJ2-2, the CDR3 gives the full variable domain: DTGVSQNPRHKITKRGQNVTFRCDPISEHNRLYWYRQTLGQGPEFLTYFQNEAQLEKSRLLSDRFSAERPKGSFSTLEIQRTEQGDSAMYLCASSMTGTGELFFGEGSRLTVL.

At least ten counts were recorded for this clonotype. The CDR3 is CASSLPTGNTGELFF. CDR3 sequence (DNA): TGCGCCAGCAGCTTACCAACAGGGAACACCGGGGAGCTGTTTTTT. The chain links TRBV5-1 to TRBJ2-2, with TRBD1 as a possible D gene (5 bases). Trimming cost V 2 bases and J 1 base, with 9 bases left between them. Germline-derived CDR1 and CDR2 are SGHRS and YFSETQ. The CDR3 runs 15 residues.

In its sample, this clonotype was seen many times. In DNA form, the CDR3 reads TGCAGTGCTAGAGATTTGGGTCGACTAGCGGGGCCCTACGAGCAGTACTTC. It specifies CSARDLGRLAGPYEQYF. The chain recombines TRBV20-1 with TRBJ2-7; 11 bases fit TRBD2. The CDR3 contains 17 residues. The germline V gene encodes CDR1 DFQATT and CDR2 SNEGSKA (reference sequence). The junction had 9 bases not matched to a gene; V was cut back by 0 bases and J by 2 bases.